This TCR beta chain was profiled in a study of OX40 agonist ivuxolimab in advanced cancers. Study observations and caveats: Antigen targets of the expanded peripheral T cells went undetermined. At doses 0.1 to 3.0 mg/kg, CD4+ and CD8+ clones expanded.

The cohort excluded patients with autoimmune disease history or systemic immunosuppression. As regards this clone: What it binds is unknown.

Clones were read by immunoSEQ multiplex PCR, and TCRdb kept only the in-frame ones, dropping some. The data show about 48,000 clones, around nine tenths seen once. Germline V CDR1 and CDR2: MGHRA, YSYEKL. This CDR3 spans 16 amino acids. Trimming took off 0 bases at V and 0 bases at J, with 12 bases between the two ends. J is TRBJ2-7 and V is TRBV4-1; the D gene could be TRBD1 or TRBD2 (6 bases each). The receptor comes from an adult with an advanced solid tumor such as melanoma, head and neck, liver or kidney cancer. The sample was CD4+ or CD8+ T cells sorted from blood, taken in a trial of the OX40 agonist ivuxolimab. This CDR3 is CASSQEGGGSSYEQYF. The CDR3 DNA reads as TGCGCCAGCAGCCAAGAAGGAGGGGGTTCCTCCTACGAGCAGTACTTC.